This TCR beta chain was documented in a study of OX40 agonist ivuxolimab in advanced cancers. Study context: Three patients, one with hepatocellular carcinoma and two with cutaneous melanoma, responded partially.

From germline, CDR1 is SNHLY and CDR2 FYNNEI. The CDR3 contains 13 residues. V gave up 6 bases and J gave up 3 bases; unmatched junction bases: 5. Study results and caveats: Dosing at 0.1 to 3.0 mg/kg was accompanied by clonal expansion of CD4+ and CD8+ blood T cells by week 6. Researchers report that CD8+ T cells had, on average, more expanded clones than CD4+.

Clones were sequenced by immunoSEQ multiplex PCR, and TCRdb holds only the in-frame ones, with some missing. The table has roughly 96,000 clones, approximately 80% seen once. Details on this clone: Its target is unknown.

Cycle 7 day 1, cycle 4 day 1, and baseline were the timepoints at which blood was sampled. This clonotype was obtained from an adult with an advanced solid tumor such as melanoma, head and neck, liver or kidney cancer. V gene TRBV2 combines with J gene TRBJ2-7, with 7 bases that match TRBD2. The sequencing here drew on CD4+ or CD8+ T cells sorted from blood, taken in a trial of the OX40 agonist ivuxolimab. CDR3 sequence reads: CASRSSGNYEQYF. As DNA, the CDR3 is TGTGCCAGCAGGTCCAGCGGGAACTACGAGCAGTACTTC.